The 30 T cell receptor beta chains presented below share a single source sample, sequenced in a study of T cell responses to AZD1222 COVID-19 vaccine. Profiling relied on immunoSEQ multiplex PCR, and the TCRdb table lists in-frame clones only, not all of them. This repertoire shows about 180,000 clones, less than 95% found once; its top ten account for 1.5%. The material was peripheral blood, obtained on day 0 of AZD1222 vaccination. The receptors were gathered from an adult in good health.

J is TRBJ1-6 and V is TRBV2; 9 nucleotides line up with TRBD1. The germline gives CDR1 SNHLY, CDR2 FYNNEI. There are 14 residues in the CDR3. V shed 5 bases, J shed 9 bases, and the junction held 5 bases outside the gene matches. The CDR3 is CASSSQGAISPLHF. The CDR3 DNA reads TGTGCCAGCAGTTCACAGGGGGCTATTTCACCCCTCCACTTT.

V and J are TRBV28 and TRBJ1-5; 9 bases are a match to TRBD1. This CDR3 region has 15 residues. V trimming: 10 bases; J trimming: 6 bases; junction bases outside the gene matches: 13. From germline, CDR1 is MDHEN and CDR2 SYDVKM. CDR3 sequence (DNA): TGTGCCACTATCGCCGGGACAGGGATTGCTCAGCCCCAGCATTTT. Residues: CATIAGTGIAQPQHF.

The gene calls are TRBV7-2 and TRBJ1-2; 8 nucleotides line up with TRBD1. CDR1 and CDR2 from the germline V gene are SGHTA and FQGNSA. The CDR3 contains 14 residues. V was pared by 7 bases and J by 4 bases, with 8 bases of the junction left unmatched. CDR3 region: CASTPTGEVYGYTF. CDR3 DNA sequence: TGTGCCAGCACACCGACAGGGGAGGTCTATGGCTACACCTTC.

Here the CDR3 reads CASSYSRLMNTEAFF. CDR3 in DNA: TGTGCCAGCAGTTACTCCCGCCTAATGAACACTGAAGCTTTCTTT. The V and J genes are TRBV6-6 and TRBJ1-1; D remains ambiguous. Deletions cut 0 bases from V and 0 bases from J, with 8 bases between. The germline V gene encodes CDR1 MNHNY and CDR2 SVGAGI (reference sequence). The CDR3 has 15 residues.

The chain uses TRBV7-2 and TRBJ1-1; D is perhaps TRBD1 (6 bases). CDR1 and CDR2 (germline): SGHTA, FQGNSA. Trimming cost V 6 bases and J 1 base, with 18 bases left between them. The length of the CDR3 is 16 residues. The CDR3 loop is CASRGQGISWNTEAFF. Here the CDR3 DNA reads TGTGCCAGCAGGGGTCAGGGGATTAGTTGGAACACTGAAGCTTTCTTT.

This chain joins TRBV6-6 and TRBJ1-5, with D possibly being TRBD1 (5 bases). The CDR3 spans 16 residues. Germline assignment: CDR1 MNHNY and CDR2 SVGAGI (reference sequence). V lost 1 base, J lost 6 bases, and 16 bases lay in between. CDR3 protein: CASSYLAGPSGQPQHF. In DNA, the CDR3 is TGTGCCAGCAGTTACTTGGCAGGGCCGTCGGGTCAGCCCCAGCATTTT.

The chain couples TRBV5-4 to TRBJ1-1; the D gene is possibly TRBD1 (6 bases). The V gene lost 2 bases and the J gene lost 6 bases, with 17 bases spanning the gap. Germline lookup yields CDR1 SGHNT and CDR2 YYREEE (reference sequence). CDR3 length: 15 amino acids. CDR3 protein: CASSLPQGFISEAFF. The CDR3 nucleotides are TGTGCCAGCAGCTTACCACAGGGTTTTATCTCTGAAGCTTTCTTT.

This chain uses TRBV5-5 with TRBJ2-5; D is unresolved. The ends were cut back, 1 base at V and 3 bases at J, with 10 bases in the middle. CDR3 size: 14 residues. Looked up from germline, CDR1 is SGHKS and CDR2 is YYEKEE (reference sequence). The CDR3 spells CASSLRPAEETQYF. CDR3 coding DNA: TGTGCCAGCAGCTTGAGGCCAGCAGAAGAGACCCAGTACTTC.

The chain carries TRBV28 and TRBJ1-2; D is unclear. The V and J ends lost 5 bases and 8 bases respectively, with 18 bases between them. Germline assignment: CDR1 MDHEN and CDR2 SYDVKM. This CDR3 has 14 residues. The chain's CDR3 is CASSLPGVSRGYTF. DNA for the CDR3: TGTGCCAGCAGTCTCCCTGGGGTTTCACGGGGCTACACCTTC.

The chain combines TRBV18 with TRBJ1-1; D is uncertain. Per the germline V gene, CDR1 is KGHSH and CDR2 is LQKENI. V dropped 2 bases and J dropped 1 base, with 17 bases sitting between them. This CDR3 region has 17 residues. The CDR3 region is CASSPGFFRQRNTEAFF. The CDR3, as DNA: TGTGCCAGCTCACCAGGATTTTTTAGACAACGGAACACTGAAGCTTTCTTT.

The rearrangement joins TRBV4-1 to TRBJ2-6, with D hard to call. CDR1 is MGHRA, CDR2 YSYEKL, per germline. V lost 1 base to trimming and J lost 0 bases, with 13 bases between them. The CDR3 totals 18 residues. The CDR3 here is CASSQGHGSVSGANVLTF. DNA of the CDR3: TGCGCCAGCAGCCAAGGCCACGGATCAGTCTCTGGGGCCAACGTCCTGACTTTC.

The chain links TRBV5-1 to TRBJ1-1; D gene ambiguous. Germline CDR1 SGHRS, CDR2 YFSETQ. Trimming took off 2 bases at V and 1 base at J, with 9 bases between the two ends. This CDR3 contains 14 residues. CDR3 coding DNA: TGCGCCAGCAGCTTCGGCGCGGCGAACACTGAAGCTTTCTTT. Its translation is CASSFGAANTEAFF.

CDR3 DNA sequence: TGTGCCAGCAGTTCGACTAACTATGGCTACACCTTC. Translated: CASSSTNYGYTF. V gene TRBV6-5 combines with J gene TRBJ1-2; no definite D call. CDR1 and CDR2 (germline): MNHEY, SVGAGI. This CDR3 has 12 residues. V lost 4 bases and J 0 bases, leaving 3 bases between the germline ends.

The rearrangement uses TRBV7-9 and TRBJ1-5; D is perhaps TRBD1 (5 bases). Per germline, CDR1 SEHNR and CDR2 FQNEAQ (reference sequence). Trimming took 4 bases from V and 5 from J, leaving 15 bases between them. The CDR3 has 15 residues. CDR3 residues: CASSYSGAGDQPQHF. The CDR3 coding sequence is TGTGCCAGCAGCTACTCCGGGGCCGGCGATCAGCCCCAGCATTTT.

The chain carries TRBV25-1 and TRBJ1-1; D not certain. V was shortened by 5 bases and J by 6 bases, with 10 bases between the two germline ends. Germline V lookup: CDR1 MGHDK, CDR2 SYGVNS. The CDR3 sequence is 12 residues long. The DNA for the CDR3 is TGTGCCAGCAGTATTTCCCAGGCTGAAGCTTTCTTT. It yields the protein CASSISQAEAFF.

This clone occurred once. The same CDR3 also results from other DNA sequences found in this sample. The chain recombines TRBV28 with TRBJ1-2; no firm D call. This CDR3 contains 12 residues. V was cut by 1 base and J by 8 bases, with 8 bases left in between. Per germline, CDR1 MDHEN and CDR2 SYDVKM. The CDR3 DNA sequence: TGTGCCAGCAGTTTATTACTATACGGCTACACCTTC. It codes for CASSLLLYGYTF.

CDR3 protein: CASSAMGVSGNTIYF. DNA of the CDR3: TGTGCCAGCAGCGCAATGGGCGTCTCTGGAAACACCATATATTTT. The gene calls are TRBV7-9 and TRBJ1-3; D not resolved. CDR1 is SEHNR and CDR2 is FQNEAQ in the germline V gene (reference sequence). Trimming pared 5 bases from V and 0 bases from J, leaving 11 bases between. The CDR3 runs to 15 residues.

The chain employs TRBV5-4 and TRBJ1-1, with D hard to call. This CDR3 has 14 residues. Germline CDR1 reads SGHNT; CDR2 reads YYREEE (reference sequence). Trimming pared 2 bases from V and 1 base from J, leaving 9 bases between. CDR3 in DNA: TGTGCCAGCAGCTTTTTCAATTCGAACACTGAAGCTTTCTTT. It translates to CASSFFNSNTEAFF.

The CDR3 DNA is TGTGCCAGCAGTTACGCGAAGTTGGGGGGCTTCATCTACGAGCAGTACTTC. This sequence encodes CASSYAKLGGFIYEQYF. The chain employs TRBV6-2 or TRBV6-3 and TRBJ2-7, with D perhaps matching TRBD1 or TRBD2 (6 bases each). V lost 2 bases and J lost 3, with 20 bases in between. This CDR3 region has 17 residues. CDR1 is MNHEY and CDR2 is SVGEGT in the germline V gene.

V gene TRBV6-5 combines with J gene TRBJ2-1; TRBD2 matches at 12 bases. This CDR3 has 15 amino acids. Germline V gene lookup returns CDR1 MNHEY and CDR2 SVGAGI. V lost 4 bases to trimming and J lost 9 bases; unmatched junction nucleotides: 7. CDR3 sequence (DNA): TGTGCCAGCAGTTTCCTAGCGGGGGGGCCCACTGAGCAGTTCTTC. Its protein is CASSFLAGGPTEQFF.

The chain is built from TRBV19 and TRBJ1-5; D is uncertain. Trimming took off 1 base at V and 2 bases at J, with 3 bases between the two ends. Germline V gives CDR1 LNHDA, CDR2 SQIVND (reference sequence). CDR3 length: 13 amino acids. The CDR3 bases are TGTGCCAGTAGTATAGGGGGCAATCAGCCCCAGCATTTT. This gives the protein CASSIGGNQPQHF. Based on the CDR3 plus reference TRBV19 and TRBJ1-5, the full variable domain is DGGITQSPKYLFRKEGQNVTLSCEQNLNHDAMYWYRQDPGQGLRLIYYSQIVNDFQKGDIAEGYSVSREKKESFPLTVTSAQKNPTAFYLCASSIGGNQPQHFGDGTRLSIL.

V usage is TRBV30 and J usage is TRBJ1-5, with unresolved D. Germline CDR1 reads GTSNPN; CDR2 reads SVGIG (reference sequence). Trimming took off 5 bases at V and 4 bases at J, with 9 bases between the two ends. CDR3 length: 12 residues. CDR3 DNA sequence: TGTGCCTGGGGACCGACGAATCAGCCCCAGCATTTT. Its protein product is CAWGPTNQPQHF.

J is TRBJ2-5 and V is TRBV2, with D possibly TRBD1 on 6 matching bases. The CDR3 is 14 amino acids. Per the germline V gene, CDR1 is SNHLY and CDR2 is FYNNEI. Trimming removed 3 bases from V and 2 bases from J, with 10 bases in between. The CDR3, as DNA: TGTGCCAGCAGTGATGGCAGGGGTCAAGAGACCCAGTACTTC. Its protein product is CASSDGRGQETQYF. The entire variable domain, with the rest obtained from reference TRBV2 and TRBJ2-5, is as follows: EPEVTQTPSHQVTQMGQEVILRCVPISNHLYFYWYRQILGQKVEFLVSFYNNEISEKSEIFDDQFSVERPDGSNFTLKIRSTKLEDSAMYFCASSDGRGQETQYFGPGTRLLVL.

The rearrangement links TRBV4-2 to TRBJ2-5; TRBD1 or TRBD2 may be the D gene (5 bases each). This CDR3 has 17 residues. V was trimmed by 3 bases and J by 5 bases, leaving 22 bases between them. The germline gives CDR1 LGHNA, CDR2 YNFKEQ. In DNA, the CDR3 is TGTGCCAGCAGCCAGTCCGCACCCCCTGAGGGGTTGGAGACCCAGTACTTC. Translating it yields CASSQSAPPEGLETQYF.

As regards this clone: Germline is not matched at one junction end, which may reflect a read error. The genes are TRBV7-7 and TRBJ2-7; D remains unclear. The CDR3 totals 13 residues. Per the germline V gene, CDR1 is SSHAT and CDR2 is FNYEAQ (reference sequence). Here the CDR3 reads CASSLIRQDEQYF. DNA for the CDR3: TGTGCTAGCAGCTTAATTCGGCAGGACGAGCAGTACTTC.

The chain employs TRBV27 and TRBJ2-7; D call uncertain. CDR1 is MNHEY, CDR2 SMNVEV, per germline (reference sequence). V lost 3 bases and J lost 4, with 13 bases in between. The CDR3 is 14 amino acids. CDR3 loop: CASSFRRWGYEQYF. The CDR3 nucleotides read TGTGCCAGCAGTTTTCGTAGGTGGGGATACGAGCAGTACTTC.

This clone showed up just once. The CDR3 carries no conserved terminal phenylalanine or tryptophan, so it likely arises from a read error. CDR3 DNA: TGCGCCAGCAGCTTGTCCGGGGATAGCAATCAGCCCCAGCATCTT. Protein sequence: CASSLSGDSNQPQHL. The chain joins TRBV5-1 to TRBJ1-5, with unresolved D. Germline CDR1 and CDR2: SGHRS and YFSETQ. Trimming left V 1 base short and J 0 bases short, with 8 bases between. The CDR3 covers 15 residues.

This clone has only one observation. The CDR3 nucleotides are TGTGCCAGCAGCCAAGAAGGGACAGCCGATACCGGGGAGCTGTTTTTT. It encodes CASSQEGTADTGELFF. The chain combines TRBV4-2 with TRBJ2-2, with 7 bases identical to TRBD1. The CDR3 is 16 amino acids. The germline V gene has CDR1 LGHNA and CDR2 YNFKEQ. V was clipped by 0 bases and J by 5 bases; unmatched bases: 6.

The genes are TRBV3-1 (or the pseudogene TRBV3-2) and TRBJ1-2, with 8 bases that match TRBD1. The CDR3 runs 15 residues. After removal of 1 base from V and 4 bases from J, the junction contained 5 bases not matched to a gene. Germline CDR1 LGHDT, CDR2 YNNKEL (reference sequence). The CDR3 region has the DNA TGTGCCAGCAGCCAAGTGGCAGGGGGCTCCTATGGCTACACCTTC. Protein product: CASSQVAGGSYGYTF.

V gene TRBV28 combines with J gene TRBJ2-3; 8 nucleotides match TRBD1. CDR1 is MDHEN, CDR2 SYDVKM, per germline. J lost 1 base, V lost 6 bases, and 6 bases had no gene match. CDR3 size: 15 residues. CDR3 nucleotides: TGTGCCAGCAGCCGCGGACAGGGAGGCACAGATACGCAGTATTTT. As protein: CASSRGQGGTDTQYF.